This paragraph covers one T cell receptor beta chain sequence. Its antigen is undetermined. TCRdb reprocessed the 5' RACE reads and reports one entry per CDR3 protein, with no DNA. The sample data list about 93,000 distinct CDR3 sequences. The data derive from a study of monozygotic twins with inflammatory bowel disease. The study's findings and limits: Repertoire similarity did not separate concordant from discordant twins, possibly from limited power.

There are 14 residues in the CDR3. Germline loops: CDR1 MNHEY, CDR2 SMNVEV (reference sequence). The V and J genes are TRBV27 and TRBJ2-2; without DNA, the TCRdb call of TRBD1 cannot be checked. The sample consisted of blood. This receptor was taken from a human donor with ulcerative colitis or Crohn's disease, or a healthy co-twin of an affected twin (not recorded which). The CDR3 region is CASSSGTGTGELFF.